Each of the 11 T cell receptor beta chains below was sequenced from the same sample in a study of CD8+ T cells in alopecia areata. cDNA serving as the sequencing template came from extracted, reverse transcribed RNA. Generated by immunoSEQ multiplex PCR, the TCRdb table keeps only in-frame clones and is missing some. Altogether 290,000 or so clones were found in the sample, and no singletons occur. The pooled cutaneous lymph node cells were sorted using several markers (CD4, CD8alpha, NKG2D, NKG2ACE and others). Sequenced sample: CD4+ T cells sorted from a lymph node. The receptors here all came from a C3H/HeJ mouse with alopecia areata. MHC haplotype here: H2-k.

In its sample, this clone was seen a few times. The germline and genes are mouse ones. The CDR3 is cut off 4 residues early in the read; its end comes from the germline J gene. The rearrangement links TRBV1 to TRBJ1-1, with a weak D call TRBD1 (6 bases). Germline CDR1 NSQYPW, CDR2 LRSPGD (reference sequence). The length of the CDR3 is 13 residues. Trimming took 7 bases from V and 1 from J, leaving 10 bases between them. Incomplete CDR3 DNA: TGCACCTGCAAACCGGGACAAAACACA. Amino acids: CTCKPGQNT. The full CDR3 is CTCKPGQNTEVFF.

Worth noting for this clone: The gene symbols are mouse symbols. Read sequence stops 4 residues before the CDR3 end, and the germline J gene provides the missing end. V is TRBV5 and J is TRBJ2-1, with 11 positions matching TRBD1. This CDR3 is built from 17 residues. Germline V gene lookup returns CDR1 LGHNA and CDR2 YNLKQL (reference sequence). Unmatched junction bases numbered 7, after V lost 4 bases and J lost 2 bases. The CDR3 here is CASSLRDRGTYYAEQFF. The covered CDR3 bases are TGTGCCAGCAGCCTCCGGGACAGGGGGACCTACTATGCT.

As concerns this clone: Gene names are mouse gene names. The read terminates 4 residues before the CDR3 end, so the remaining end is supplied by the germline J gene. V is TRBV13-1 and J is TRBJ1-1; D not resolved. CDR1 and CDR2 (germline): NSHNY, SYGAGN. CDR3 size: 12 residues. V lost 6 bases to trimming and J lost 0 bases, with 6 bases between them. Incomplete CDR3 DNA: TGTGCCAGCAATCAGGCAAACACA. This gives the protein CASNQANT. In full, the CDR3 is CASNQANTEVFF.

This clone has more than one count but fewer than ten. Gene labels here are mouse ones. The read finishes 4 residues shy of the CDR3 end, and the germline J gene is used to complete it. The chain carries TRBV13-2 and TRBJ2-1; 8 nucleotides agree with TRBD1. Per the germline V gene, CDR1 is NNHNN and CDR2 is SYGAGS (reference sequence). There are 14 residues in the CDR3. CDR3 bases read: TGTGCCAGCGGTGATCGGACAGGGAGGGCT. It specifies CASGDRTGRA. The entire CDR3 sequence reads CASGDRTGRAEQFF.

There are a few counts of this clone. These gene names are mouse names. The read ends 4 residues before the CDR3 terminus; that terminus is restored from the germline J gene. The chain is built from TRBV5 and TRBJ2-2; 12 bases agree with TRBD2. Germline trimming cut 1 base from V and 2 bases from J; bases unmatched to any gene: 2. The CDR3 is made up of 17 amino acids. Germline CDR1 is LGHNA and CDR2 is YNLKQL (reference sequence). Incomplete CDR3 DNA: TGTGCCAGCAGCCAAGGGACTGGGGGGGTGAACACCGGG. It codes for CASSQGTGGVNTG. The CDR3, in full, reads CASSQGTGGVNTGQLYF.

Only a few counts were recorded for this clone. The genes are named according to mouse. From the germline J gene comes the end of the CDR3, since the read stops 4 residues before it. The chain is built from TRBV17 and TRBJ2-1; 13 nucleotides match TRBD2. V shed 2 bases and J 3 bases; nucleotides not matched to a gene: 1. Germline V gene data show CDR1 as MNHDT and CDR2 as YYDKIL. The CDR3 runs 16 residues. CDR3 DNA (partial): TGTGCTAGCAGTAGACGGGACTGGGGGGGCTATGCT. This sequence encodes CASSRRDWGGYA. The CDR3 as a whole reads CASSRRDWGGYAEQFF.

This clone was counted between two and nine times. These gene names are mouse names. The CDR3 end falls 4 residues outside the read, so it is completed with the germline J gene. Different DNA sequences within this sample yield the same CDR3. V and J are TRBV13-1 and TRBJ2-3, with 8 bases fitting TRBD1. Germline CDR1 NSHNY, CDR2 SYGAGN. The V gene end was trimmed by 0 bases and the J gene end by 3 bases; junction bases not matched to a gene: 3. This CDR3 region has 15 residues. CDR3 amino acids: CASSDEAGGAETLYF. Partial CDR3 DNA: TGTGCCAGCAGTGATGAGGCAGGGGGCGCAGAA.

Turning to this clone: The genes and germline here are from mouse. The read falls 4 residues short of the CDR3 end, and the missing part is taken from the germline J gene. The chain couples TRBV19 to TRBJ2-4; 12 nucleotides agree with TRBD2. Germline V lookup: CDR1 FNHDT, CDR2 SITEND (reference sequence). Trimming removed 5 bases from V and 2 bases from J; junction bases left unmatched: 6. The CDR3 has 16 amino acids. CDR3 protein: CASRTGTGGFQNTLYF. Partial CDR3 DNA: TGTGCCAGCAGGACCGGGACTGGGGGGTTTCAAAAC.

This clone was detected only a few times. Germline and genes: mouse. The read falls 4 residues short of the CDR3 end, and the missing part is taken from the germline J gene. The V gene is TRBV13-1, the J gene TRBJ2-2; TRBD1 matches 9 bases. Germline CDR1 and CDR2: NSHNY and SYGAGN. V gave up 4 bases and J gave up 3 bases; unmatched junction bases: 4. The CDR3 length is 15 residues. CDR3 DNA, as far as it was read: TGTGCCAGCAGTCCCGGGACAGGGCACACCGGG. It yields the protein CASSPGTGHTG. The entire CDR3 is CASSPGTGHTGQLYF.

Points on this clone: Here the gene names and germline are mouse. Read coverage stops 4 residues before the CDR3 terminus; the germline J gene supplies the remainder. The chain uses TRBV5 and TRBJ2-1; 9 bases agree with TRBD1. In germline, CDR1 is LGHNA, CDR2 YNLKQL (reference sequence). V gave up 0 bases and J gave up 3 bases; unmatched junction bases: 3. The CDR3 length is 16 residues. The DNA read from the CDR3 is TGTGCCAGCAGCCAAGAGCCGGGACAGGGCTATGCT. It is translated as CASSQEPGQGYA. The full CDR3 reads CASSQEPGQGYAEQFF.

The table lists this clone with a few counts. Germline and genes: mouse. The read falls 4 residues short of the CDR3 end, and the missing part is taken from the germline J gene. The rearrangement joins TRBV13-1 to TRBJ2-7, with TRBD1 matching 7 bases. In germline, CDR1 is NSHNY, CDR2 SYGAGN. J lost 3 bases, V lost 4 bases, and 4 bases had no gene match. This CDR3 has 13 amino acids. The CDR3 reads CASSIGTDYEQYF. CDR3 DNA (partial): TGTGCCAGCAGTATCGGGACAGACTAT.